Each of the 5 T cell receptor beta chains below was sequenced from the same sample in a study of blood T cell repertoires in COVID-19. Clones were sequenced by immunoSEQ multiplex PCR, and TCRdb holds only the in-frame ones, with some missing. This table holds 55,000 to 75,000 clones, about four fifths found once. The sample was peripheral blood. These receptors were collected from a human donor in a cohort sampled during active COVID-19.

The chain uses TRBV3-1 (or the pseudogene TRBV3-2) and TRBJ1-6; 9 bases are shared with TRBD1. The J segment lost 6 bases and the V segment lost 1 base, leaving 4 bases of the junction unmatched. Germline lookup yields CDR1 LGHDT and CDR2 YNNKEL (reference sequence). This CDR3 contains 16 residues. CDR3 sequence (DNA): TGTGCCAGCAGCCAAGTGCGACAGGGGGGTAATTCACCCCTCCACTTT. This gives the protein CASSQVRQGGNSPLHF.

This clone has just one count. V gene TRBV10-3 combines with J gene TRBJ2-7, with TRBD2 matching over 12 bases. This CDR3 is 13 amino acids long. The junction had 3 bases not matched to a gene; V was cut back by 10 bases and J by 2 bases. The germline CDR1 and CDR2 sequences are ENHRY and SYGVKD. The CDR3 here is CATLAGGPYEQYF. For the CDR3, the DNA is TGTGCCACCCTAGCGGGAGGGCCCTACGAGCAGTACTTC.

The gene calls are TRBV9 and TRBJ2-7, with 8 bases identical to TRBD1. This CDR3 is built from 15 residues. Germline V gene sequence: CDR1 SGDLS, CDR2 YYNGEE. V was clipped by 3 bases and J by 3 bases; unmatched bases: 8. The CDR3 loop is CASSAGGRGLYEQYF. The CDR3 DNA follows: TGTGCCAGCAGCGCCGGGGGCAGGGGGCTCTACGAGCAGTACTTC.

J is TRBJ2-2 and V is TRBV24-1; no firm D call. Looked up from germline, CDR1 is KGHDR and CDR2 is SFDVKD. Between the trimmed V and J ends, which lost 4 bases and 4 bases, there was a span of 6 bases. This CDR3 spans 13 amino acids. The CDR3 region is CATSDRATGELFF. CDR3 DNA sequence: TGTGCCACCAGTGACCGCGCCACCGGGGAGCTGTTTTTT.

The V call is TRBV5-8, the J call TRBJ1-1, with D perhaps matching TRBD1 (5 bases). Looked up from germline, CDR1 is SGHTS and CDR2 is YDEGEE. There are 14 residues in the CDR3. V was clipped by 3 bases and J by 4 bases, with 13 bases between them. The CDR3 spells CASSYVKGLTEAFF. CDR3 DNA sequence: TGTGCCAGCAGCTACGTGAAGGGACTCACTGAAGCTTTCTTT. The variable domain in full, completed from reference TRBV5-8 and TRBJ1-1, reads EAGVTQSPTHLIKTRGQQATLRCSPISGHTSVYWYQQALGLGLQFLLWYDEGEERNRGNFPPRFSGRQFPNYSSELNVNALELEDSALYLCASSYVKGLTEAFFGQGTRLTVV.